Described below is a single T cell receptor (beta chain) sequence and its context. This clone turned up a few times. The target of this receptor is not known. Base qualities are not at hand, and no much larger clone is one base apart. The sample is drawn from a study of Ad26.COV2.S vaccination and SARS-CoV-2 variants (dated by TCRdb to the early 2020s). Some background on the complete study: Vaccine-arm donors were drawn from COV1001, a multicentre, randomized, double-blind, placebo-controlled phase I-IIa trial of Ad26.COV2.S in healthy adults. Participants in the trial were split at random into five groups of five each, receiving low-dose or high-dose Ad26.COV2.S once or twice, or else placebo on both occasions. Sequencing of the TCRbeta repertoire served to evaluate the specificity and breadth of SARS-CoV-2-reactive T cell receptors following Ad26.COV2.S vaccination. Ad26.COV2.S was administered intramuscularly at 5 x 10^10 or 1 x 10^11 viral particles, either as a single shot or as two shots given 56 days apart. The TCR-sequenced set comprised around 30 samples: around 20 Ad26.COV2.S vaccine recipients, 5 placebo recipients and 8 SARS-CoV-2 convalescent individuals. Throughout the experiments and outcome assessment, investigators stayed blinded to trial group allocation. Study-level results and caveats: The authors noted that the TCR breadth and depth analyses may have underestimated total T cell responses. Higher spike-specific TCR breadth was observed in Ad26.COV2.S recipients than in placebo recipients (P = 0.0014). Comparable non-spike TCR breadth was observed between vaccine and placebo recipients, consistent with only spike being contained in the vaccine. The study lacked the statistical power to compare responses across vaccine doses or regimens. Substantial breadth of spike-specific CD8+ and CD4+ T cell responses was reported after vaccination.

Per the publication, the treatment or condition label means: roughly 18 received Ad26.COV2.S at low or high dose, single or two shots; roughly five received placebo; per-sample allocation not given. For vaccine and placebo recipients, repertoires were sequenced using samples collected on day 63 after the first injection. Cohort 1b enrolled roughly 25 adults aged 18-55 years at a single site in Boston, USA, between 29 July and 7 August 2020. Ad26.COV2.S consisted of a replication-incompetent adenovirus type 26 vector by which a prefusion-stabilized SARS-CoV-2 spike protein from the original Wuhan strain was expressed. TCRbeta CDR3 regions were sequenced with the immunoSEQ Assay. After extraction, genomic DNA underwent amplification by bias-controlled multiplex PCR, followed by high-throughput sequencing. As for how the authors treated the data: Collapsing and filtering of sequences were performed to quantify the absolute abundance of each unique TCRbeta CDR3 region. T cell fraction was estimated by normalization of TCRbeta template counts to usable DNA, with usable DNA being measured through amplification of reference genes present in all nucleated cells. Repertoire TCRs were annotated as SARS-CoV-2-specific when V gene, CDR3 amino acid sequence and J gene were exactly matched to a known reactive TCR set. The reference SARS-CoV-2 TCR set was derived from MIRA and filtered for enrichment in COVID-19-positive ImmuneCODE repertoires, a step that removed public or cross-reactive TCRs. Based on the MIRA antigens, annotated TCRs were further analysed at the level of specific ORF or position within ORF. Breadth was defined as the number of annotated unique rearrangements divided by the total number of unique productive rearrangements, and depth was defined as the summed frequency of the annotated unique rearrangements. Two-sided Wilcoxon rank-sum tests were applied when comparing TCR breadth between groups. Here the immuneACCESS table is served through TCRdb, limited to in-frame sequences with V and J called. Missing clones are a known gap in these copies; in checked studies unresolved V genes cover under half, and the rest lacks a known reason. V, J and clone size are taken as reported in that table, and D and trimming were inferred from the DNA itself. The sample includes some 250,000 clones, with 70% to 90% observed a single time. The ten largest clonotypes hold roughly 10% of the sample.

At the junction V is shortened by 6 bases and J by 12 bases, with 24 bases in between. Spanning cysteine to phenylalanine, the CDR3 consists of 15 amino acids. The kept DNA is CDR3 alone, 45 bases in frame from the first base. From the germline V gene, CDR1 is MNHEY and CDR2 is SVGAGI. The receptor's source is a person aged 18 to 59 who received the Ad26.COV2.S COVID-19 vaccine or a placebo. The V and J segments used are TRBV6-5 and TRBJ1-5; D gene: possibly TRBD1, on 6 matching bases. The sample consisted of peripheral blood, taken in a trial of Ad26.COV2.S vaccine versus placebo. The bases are TGTGCCAGCAGCCCCACGGTGGGAAAAGGGGGGGGCCAGCATTTT. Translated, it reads CASSPTVGKGGGQHF.